This T cell receptor (beta chain) is from a study of persistence of HIV-infected CD4 T cells. An overlapping HIV-1 Gag peptide pool stimulated these cells at roughly 1 ug/peptide/mL. Sorting selected CD4+ T cells upregulating both CD40 ligand and CD69. The CDR3 totals 15 residues. Looked up from germline, CDR1 is SGHDT and CDR2 is YYEEEE. V lost 0 bases and J lost 2, with 11 bases in between. Concerning this clone itself: No antigen is known for it.

The libraries were made with immunoSEQ version 4 in survey mode. Clones were sequenced by immunoSEQ multiplex PCR, and TCRdb holds only the in-frame ones, with some missing. The repertoire includes about 32,000 clones, 60% to 75% of them detected once, and roughly 1.5% sits in the top ten. This chain uses TRBV5-6 with TRBJ1-2; possibly TRBD1 for D (5 bases). Sequenced material: CD4+ T cells sorted from PBMCs after roughly 19-hour stimulation, taken from a patient who received antiretroviral therapy. The TCR was taken from an adult man with HIV who was CMV-seropositive. The CDR3, as DNA: TGTGCCAGCAGCTTGGGGAGGGGTCGGAACTATGGCTACACCTTC. This codes for CASSLGRGRNYGYTF.